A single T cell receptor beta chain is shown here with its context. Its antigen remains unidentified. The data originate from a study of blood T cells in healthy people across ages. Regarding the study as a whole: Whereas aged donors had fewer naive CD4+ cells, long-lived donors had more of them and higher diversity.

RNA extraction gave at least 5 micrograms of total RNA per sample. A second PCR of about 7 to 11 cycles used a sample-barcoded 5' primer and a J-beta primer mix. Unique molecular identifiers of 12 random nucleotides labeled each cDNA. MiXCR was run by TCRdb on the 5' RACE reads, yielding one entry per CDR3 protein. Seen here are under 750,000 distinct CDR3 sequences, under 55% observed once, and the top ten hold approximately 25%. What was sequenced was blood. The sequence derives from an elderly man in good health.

In DNA form, the CDR3 reads TGTGCCAGCAGCGCTCGACAGACTAATGAAAAACTGTTTTTT. Translation: CASSARQTNEKLFF. The rearrangement joins TRBV7-9 to TRBJ1-4; D perhaps matches TRBD1 (5 bases). This CDR3 region has 14 residues. The V end lost 5 bases, the J end lost 2 bases, and 9 bases lay between the germline ends. CDR1 and CDR2 from the germline V gene are SEHNR and FQNEAQ (reference sequence). Full variable domain (missing parts from reference TRBV7-9 and TRBJ1-4): DTGVSQNPRHKITKRGQNVTFRCDPISEHNRLYWYRQTLGQGPEFLTYFQNEAQLEKSRLLSDRFSAERPKGSFSTLEIQRTEQGDSAMYLCASSARQTNEKLFFGSGTQLSVL.